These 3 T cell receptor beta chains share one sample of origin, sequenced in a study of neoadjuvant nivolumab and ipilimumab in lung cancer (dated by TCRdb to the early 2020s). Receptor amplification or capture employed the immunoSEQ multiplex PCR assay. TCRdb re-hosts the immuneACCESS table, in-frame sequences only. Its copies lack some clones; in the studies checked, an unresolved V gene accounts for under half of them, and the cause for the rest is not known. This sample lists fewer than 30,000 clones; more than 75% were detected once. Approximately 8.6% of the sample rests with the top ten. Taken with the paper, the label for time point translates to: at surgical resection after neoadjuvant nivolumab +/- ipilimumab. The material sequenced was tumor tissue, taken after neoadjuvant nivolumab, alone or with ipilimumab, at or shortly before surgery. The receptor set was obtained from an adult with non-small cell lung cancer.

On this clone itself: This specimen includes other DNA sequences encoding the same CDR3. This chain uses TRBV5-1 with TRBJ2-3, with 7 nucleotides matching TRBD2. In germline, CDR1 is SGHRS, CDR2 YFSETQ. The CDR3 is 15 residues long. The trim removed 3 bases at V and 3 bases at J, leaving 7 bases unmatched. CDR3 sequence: CASSSLAGGTDTQYF. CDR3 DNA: TGCGCCAGCAGCTCCTTAGCGGGTGGTACAGATACGCAGTATTTT.

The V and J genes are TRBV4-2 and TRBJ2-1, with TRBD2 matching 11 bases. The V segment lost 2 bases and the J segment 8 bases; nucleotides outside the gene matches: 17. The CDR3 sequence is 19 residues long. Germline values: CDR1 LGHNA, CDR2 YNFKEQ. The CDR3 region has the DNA TGTGCCAGCAGCCAATTTGGGTCGACTAGCGGGACCCGCCGGGATGAGCAGTTCTTC. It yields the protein CASSQFGSTSGTRRDEQFF.

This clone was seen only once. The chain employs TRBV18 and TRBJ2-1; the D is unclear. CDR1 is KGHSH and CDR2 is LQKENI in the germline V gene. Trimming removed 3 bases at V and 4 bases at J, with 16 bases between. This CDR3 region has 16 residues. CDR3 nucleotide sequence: TGTGCCAGCTCACCGTCGAGAAGGGATAGGTACAATGAGCAGTTCTTC. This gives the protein CASSPSRRDRYNEQFF.